The clone carrying this TCR beta chain came up a few times. Its antigen is not identified. Treatment given: oral pan-JAK inhibitor, 5-10 mg twice daily. Obtained from alopecia areata patients were lesional scalp punch biopsies along with peripheral blood. This entry comes from a study of CD8+ T cells in alopecia areata. Study-wide results and caveats: Greater clonality was observed in lesional scalp samples, especially alopecia totalis/universalis, versus normal scalp.

Following extraction, RNA underwent reverse transcription to cDNA, which served as the sequencing template. The repertoire was sequenced with immunoSEQ multiplex PCR; TCRdb's copy has only in-frame clones and lacks some. The sample comprises 150,000 to 200,000 clones, about three fifths of which are singletons, and 1.3% rests with the top ten. The ends were cut back, 7 bases at V and 0 bases at J, with 9 bases in the middle. This CDR3 has 13 residues. Germline CDR1 SGHDN, CDR2 FVKESK. The clonotype comes from a human donor with alopecia areata. The rearrangement links TRBV14 to TRBJ1-1; D is unclear. Sample: CD4+ T cells sorted from blood, taken around week 49, from a patient treated with tofacitinib. The CDR3 DNA is TGTGCCAGCAATAGGCAGATGAACACTGAAGCTTTCTTT. This codes for CASNRQMNTEAFF.